This entry lists 12 T cell receptor beta chains sequenced from one sample in a study of identical twins. Using its own MiXCR run on the 5' RACE reads, TCRdb lists one record per CDR3 protein. In the table there are approximately 500,000 distinct CDR3 sequences, 12% to 15% of which are singletons. The same sample was also studied in work on yellow fever vaccine responses in identical twins.

The source material was CD4+ T cells sorted from blood. These receptors were taken from a woman aged 18 to 35 in good health.

This chain joins TRBV24-1 and TRBJ2-1; D is undetermined. The germline V gene encodes CDR1 KGHDR and CDR2 SFDVKD. Between the trimmed V and J ends, which lost 2 bases and 4 bases, there was a span of 8 bases. The CDR3 covers 14 residues. CDR3 protein: CATSDSVGYNEQFF. CDR3 coding DNA: TGTGCCACCAGTGATTCAGTAGGGTACAATGAGCAGTTCTTC.

V is TRBV11-2 and J is TRBJ2-1, with 9 bases aligning to TRBD2. V lost 5 bases, J lost 5 bases, and 10 bases stayed unmatched. From germline, CDR1 is SGHAT and CDR2 FQNNGV. This CDR3 contains 16 residues. CDR3 in amino acids: CASSLGLARNNNEQFF. The CDR3 DNA sequence: TGTGCCAGCAGCCTCGGACTAGCGAGGAATAACAATGAGCAGTTCTTC. The complete variable domain, with remaining parts taken from reference TRBV11-2 and TRBJ2-1, reads EAGVAQSPRYKIIEKRQSVAFWCNPISGHATLYWYQQILGQGPKLLIQFQNNGVVDDSQLPKDRFSAERLKGVDSTLKIQPAKLEDSAVYLCASSLGLARNNNEQFFGPGTRLTVL.

The chain carries TRBV5-1 and TRBJ2-2; tentative D call: TRBD1 (6 bases). The CDR3 has 14 residues. V lost 9 bases and J lost 7, with 19 bases in between. CDR1 and CDR2 from the germline V gene are SGHRS and YFSETQ. The CDR3 coding sequence is TGCGCCACCAAACCCCAGGGGCCTCACGGGGAGCTGTTTTTT. This translates into CATKPQGPHGELFF.

This clonotype was detected a few times. V and J are TRBV6-2 or TRBV6-3 and TRBJ2-3; 8 bases are shared with TRBD2. The V and J ends lost 4 bases and 5 bases, in that order; junction bases with no gene match: 2. The CDR3 has 13 amino acids. The germline gives CDR1 MNHEY, CDR2 SVGEGT. The CDR3 reads CASSSLAGDTQYF. As DNA, the CDR3 is TGTGCCAGCAGTTCTCTAGCGGGAGATACGCAGTATTTT.

This sequence joins TRBV15 and TRBJ2-2, with TRBD2 matching over 7 bases. Germline assignment: CDR1 LNHNV and CDR2 YYDKDF (reference sequence). V lost 2 bases, J lost 7 bases, and 4 bases stayed unmatched. The CDR3 is made up of 14 amino acids. The CDR3 region is CATSRTSDGGELFF. CDR3 nucleotide sequence: TGTGCCACCAGCAGAACTAGCGATGGCGGGGAGCTGTTTTTT. The entire variable domain, with the rest obtained from reference TRBV15 and TRBJ2-2, is as follows: DAMVIQNPRYQVTQFGKPVTLSCSQTLNHNVMYWYQQKSSQAPKLLFHYYDKDFNNEADTPDNFQSRRPNTSFCFLDIRSPGLGDTAMYLCATSRTSDGGELFFGEGSRLTVL.

The table lists this clonotype with a few counts. This chain links TRBV20-1 with TRBJ2-7; D ambiguous. Germline CDR1 reads DFQATT; CDR2 reads SNEGSKA (reference sequence). This CDR3 is built from 13 residues. The V and J ends lost 4 bases and 6 bases respectively, with 16 bases between them. The CDR3 bases are TGCAGTGCTATAACCCCATCCTCCCTCGAGCAGTACTTC. It is translated as CSAITPSSLEQYF.

This clonotype was counted a few times. The chain recombines TRBV11-2 with TRBJ2-4; unclear D gene. Trimming cost V 5 bases and J 12 bases, with 11 bases left between them. The germline gives CDR1 SGHAT, CDR2 FQNNGV. The CDR3 length is 11 residues. CDR3 protein: CASSPRFSQYF. The CDR3, as DNA: TGTGCCAGCAGCCCTCGATTTTCTCAGTACTTC.

This rearrangement joins TRBV27 to TRBJ2-7; the match to TRBD2 covers 16 bases. The CDR3 is 20 residues long. Germline CDR1 MNHEY, CDR2 SMNVEV (reference sequence). Germline trimming cut 3 bases from V and 2 bases from J; bases unmatched to any gene: 13. CDR3 bases: TGTGCCAGCAGTTTCTCCCCCTTGGGGACTAGCGGGAGGGGCGCCTACGAGCAGTACTTC. Protein sequence: CASSFSPLGTSGRGAYEQYF.

This clonotype has just a few counts. The chain employs TRBV29-1 and TRBJ2-3; D remains unclear. From germline, CDR1 is SQVTM and CDR2 ANQGSEA. CDR3 size: 10 residues. The CDR3: CSGNMDTQYF. CDR3 DNA: TGCAGTGGTAATATGGATACGCAGTATTTT.

CDR3 protein: CASSQGQFTGELFF. In DNA form, the CDR3 reads TGTGCCAGCAGTCAGGGACAGTTCACCGGGGAGCTGTTTTTT. This chain connects TRBV6-2 or TRBV6-3 to TRBJ2-2, with 7 nucleotides matching TRBD1. CDR3 size: 14 residues. Germline-derived CDR1 and CDR2 are MNHEY and SVGEGT. V gave up 5 bases and J gave up 4 bases; unmatched junction bases: 4.

The J gene is TRBJ2-7, the V gene TRBV27; possibly TRBD2 for D (7 bases). This CDR3 comprises 19 residues. Trimming took off 7 bases at V and 3 bases at J, with 31 bases between the two ends. Germline V CDR1 and CDR2: MNHEY, SMNVEV (reference sequence). CDR3 residues: CASTPLGGRVGLAVYEQYF. The CDR3 region has the DNA TGTGCCAGCACCCCCCTGGGGGGGCGAGTAGGGTTAGCCGTCTACGAGCAGTACTTC.

The V gene is TRBV11-1, the J gene TRBJ2-2; 11 bases line up with TRBD2. V shed 4 bases, J shed 6 bases, and the junction held 4 bases outside the gene matches. Germline CDR1 SGHAT, CDR2 FQDESV (reference sequence). CDR3 length equals 15 residues. CDR3 sequence reads: CASSSLAGVAGELFF. The DNA of the CDR3 is TGTGCCAGCAGCTCACTAGCGGGAGTAGCCGGGGAGCTGTTTTTT.